Each of the 16 T cell receptor beta chains below was sequenced from the same sample in a study of Graves' ophthalmopathy and Graves' hyperthyroidism (dated by TCRdb to 2016 to 2018). The sample was run on an Illumina HiSeq 2000. For repertoire sequencing, the TCR beta CDR3 regions were amplified from RNA transcripts. A first-round RT-PCR used HTBI primers with the Qiagen OneStep RT-PCR kit, followed by a second-round multiplex PCR, size selection and purification. TCRdb ran its own pipeline on the public reads, namely fastp trimming at Q25 and MiXCR clone calling, and kept in-frame beta chains. A single entry per CDR3 protein holds the most common genes and DNA from its merged rows. The sample profile shows 340,000 or so distinct CDR3 sequences; roughly 15% of them were found once. The ten biggest clones cover about 12% of the sample. Sequencing used peripheral blood. The receptors come from an adult man with Graves' ophthalmopathy.

Ten or more counts support this clonotype. This chain connects TRBV10-3 to TRBJ1-2, with D hard to call. CDR1 and CDR2 from the germline V gene are ENHRY and SYGVKD. CDR3 length equals 12 residues. The V end lost 2 bases, the J end lost 4 bases, and 5 bases lay between the germline ends. The DNA for the CDR3 is TGTGCCATCAGTGAGGACCGCTATGGCTACACCTTC. It is translated as CAISEDRYGYTF.

In this sample, this clonotype turned up many times. The CDR3 loop is CATSVDRGLGEQFF. The CDR3 DNA reads TGTGCCACCAGCGTGGACAGGGGGCTCGGTGAGCAGTTCTTC. The chain employs TRBV15 and TRBJ2-1; 11 bases are shared with TRBD1. J lost 9 bases, V lost 5 bases, and 6 bases had no gene match. Germline CDR1 reads LNHNV; CDR2 reads YYDKDF (reference sequence). CDR3 size: 14 residues.

This clonotype occurred many times. The genes are TRBV12-3 or TRBV12-4 and TRBJ1-3; D is perhaps TRBD1 (5 bases). The V gene lost 6 bases and the J gene lost 0 bases, with 12 bases spanning the gap. The CDR3 loop spans 15 amino acids. The CDR3 loop is CASRSAGSSGNTIYF. The DNA for the CDR3 is TGTGCCAGCAGGTCTGCAGGGTCCTCTGGAAACACCATATATTTT.

This clonotype was seen many times. The rearrangement links TRBV2 to TRBJ1-2; D is perhaps TRBD1 (5 bases). The V gene lost 10 bases and the J gene lost 0 bases, with 15 bases spanning the gap. This CDR3 region has 14 residues. Germline V gives CDR1 SNHLY, CDR2 FYNNEI. CDR3 residues: CATDAQGANYGYTF. In DNA form, the CDR3 reads TGTGCCACCGACGCGCAGGGAGCTAACTATGGCTACACCTTC.

This clonotype was counted many times. The chain uses TRBV30 and TRBJ1-2, with D possibly matching TRBD1 (5 bases). Deletions cut 4 bases from V and 8 bases from J, with 23 bases between. The germline V gene encodes CDR1 GTSNPN and CDR2 SVGIG (reference sequence). CDR3 length equals 15 residues. The CDR3 here is CAWIGVYGEYRGYTF. The DNA of the CDR3 is TGTGCCTGGATAGGGGTGTACGGGGAGTACCGGGGCTACACCTTC. Together with reference TRBV30 and TRBJ1-2, the CDR3 gives the full variable domain: SQTIHQWPATLVQPVGSPLSLECTVEGTSNPNLYWYRQAAGRGLQLLFYSVGIGQISSEVPQNLSASRPQDRQFILSSKKLLLSDSGFYLCAWIGVYGEYRGYTFGSGTRLTVV.

The J gene is TRBJ1-2, the V gene TRBV6-1; D not certain. The germline gives CDR1 MNHNS, CDR2 SASEGT. V was clipped by 3 bases and J by 8 bases, with 16 bases between them. The CDR3 is 14 residues long. This CDR3 reads CASSDRSPLEGYTF. As DNA, the CDR3 is TGTGCCAGCAGTGACAGGAGCCCGCTTGAGGGCTACACCTTC.

The gene calls are TRBV6-1 and TRBJ1-5; 8 positions match TRBD1. There are 19 residues in the CDR3. CDR1 and CDR2 from the germline V gene are MNHNS and SASEGT. J was trimmed by 5 bases and V by 6 bases; bases with no gene match: 21. Here the CDR3 DNA reads TGTGCCAGCAGCGATGCAAAGGGGGACCGGGACAGGTCTGATCAGCCCCAGCATTTT. This codes for CASSDAKGDRDRSDQPQHF.

This clonotype was counted many times. The genes are TRBV3-1 and TRBJ2-5; tentatively, D is TRBD1 (6 bases). The CDR3 contains 17 residues. V was clipped by 3 bases and J by 3 bases, with 20 bases between them. Germline lookup yields CDR1 LGHDT and CDR2 YNNKEL (reference sequence). CDR3 residues: CASSHPFRGFTKETQYF. The DNA of the CDR3 is TGTGCCAGCAGCCACCCTTTTAGGGGGTTCACCAAAGAGACCCAGTACTTC.

This clonotype was observed at least ten times. This chain links TRBV18 with TRBJ1-1; tentatively, D is TRBD1 (5 bases). The CDR3 length is 14 residues. The germline V and J ends were trimmed by 0 bases and 3 bases, with 8 bases remaining between them. In germline, CDR1 is KGHSH, CDR2 LQKENI. CDR3 DNA sequence: TGTGCCAGCTCACCACCGGTAGGGGACACTGAAGCTTTCTTT. Protein: CASSPPVGDTEAFF.

Ten or more counts support this clonotype. The chain joins TRBV7-9 to TRBJ2-7; TRBD1 matches 10 bases. V trimming: 3 bases; J trimming: 4 bases; junction bases outside the gene matches: 6. CDR3 length: 15 amino acids. Germline CDR1 reads SEHNR; CDR2 reads FQNEAQ (reference sequence). The DNA of the CDR3 is TGTGCCAGCAGCTTCCACACGGACAGGGGGTACGAGCAGTACTTC. Amino acids: CASSFHTDRGYEQYF.

This clonotype was detected many times. The chain couples TRBV19 to TRBJ1-1, with TRBD1 as a possible D gene (6 bases). V was clipped by 7 bases and J by 0 bases, with 15 bases between them. CDR1 and CDR2 (germline): LNHDA, SQIVND (reference sequence). The CDR3 is made up of 15 amino acids. The CDR3 sequence: CASTPKDRLNTEAFF. CDR3 in DNA: TGTGCCAGTACCCCGAAGGACAGATTGAACACTGAAGCTTTCTTT.

This clonotype was detected ten times or more. The genes are TRBV29-1 and TRBJ2-5, with 10 bases aligning to TRBD1. CDR1 SQVTM and CDR2 ANQGSEA come from the germline V gene. This CDR3 spans 14 amino acids. V lost 1 base and J lost 7; bases outside the gene matches: 6. DNA of the CDR3: TGCAGCGTTGAAGGGGGACAGGGGACCCGGACCCAGTACTTC. Amino acid sequence: CSVEGGQGTRTQYF.

In its sample, this clonotype was seen many times. J is TRBJ2-5 and V is TRBV7-2, with TRBD2 matching 11 bases. V shed 0 bases and J 2 bases; nucleotides not matched to a gene: 5. Per the germline V gene, CDR1 is SGHTA and CDR2 is FQGNSA. This CDR3 region has 17 residues. The CDR3 sequence is CASSLALTSGAQETQYF. CDR3 nucleotides: TGTGCCAGCAGCTTAGCGTTGACTAGCGGGGCTCAAGAGACCCAGTACTTC. The full variable domain, with the rest looked up from reference TRBV7-2 and TRBJ2-5, is GAGVSQSPSNKVTEKGKDVELRCDPISGHTALYWYRQSLGQGLEFLIYFQGNSAPDKSGLPSDRFSAERTGGSVSTLTIQRTQQEDSAVYLCASSLALTSGAQETQYFGPGTRLLVL.

There are many counts of this clonotype. This sequence joins TRBV6-5 and TRBJ2-5, with 11 bases fitting TRBD1. Germline V gives CDR1 MNHEY, CDR2 SVGAGI. V shed 0 bases and J 6 bases; nucleotides not matched to a gene: 9. The CDR3 spans 17 residues. This CDR3 reads CASSYSGPGTGGKTQYF. CDR3 in DNA: TGTGCCAGCAGTTACTCTGGACCGGGGACAGGGGGAAAGACCCAGTACTTC.

This clonotype was detected ten times or more. The V gene is TRBV7-2, the J gene TRBJ1-2; D perhaps matches TRBD1 (6 bases). CDR1 and CDR2 from the germline V gene are SGHTA and FQGNSA. This CDR3 has 13 amino acids. Trimming removed 5 bases at V and 3 bases at J, with 10 bases between. The CDR3 bases are TGTGCCAGCAGCAGTCAGGGGTACTATGGCTACACCTTC. Translated, it gives CASSSQGYYGYTF.

This clonotype was recorded at least ten times. The chain recombines TRBV7-2 with TRBJ2-4; a possible D gene is TRBD2 (7 bases). This CDR3 contains 18 residues. Trimming took 5 bases from V and 3 from J, leaving 23 bases between them. From germline, CDR1 is SGHTA and CDR2 FQGNSA. CDR3 residues: CASSLSPRGGAGKNIQYF. DNA of the CDR3: TGTGCCAGCAGCCTTAGCCCGAGGGGGGGCGCAGGCAAAAACATTCAGTACTTC.